This T cell receptor (beta chain) appears in the sequencing data of a study of T cell responses to AZD1222 COVID-19 vaccine. Sequencing used immunoSEQ multiplex PCR; TCRdb keeps in-frame clones, though not all of them. The table has some 130,000 clones, around nine tenths seen once; the top ten hold about 1.9%. Note on this clone: What it binds is unknown.

V was pared by 4 bases and J by 7 bases, with 17 bases between. The CDR3 is 14 amino acids. In germline, CDR1 is LNHNV, CDR2 YYDKDF (reference sequence). Study results and limitations: Donors skewed white British and female; clonal diversity was possibly underestimated.

V usage is TRBV15 and J usage is TRBJ2-7; D unresolved. This material consisted of peripheral blood, taken on day 0 of AZD1222 vaccination. The origin of this receptor is an adult in good health. The CDR3 loop reads CATSKNPGIEEQYF. In DNA form, the CDR3 reads TGTGCCACCAGCAAAAACCCAGGTATCGAGGAGCAGTACTTC.